This TCR beta chain was sequenced in a study of T cell changes during pregnancy in multiple sclerosis. This clone was counted a few times. Germline lookup yields CDR1 SGHNT and CDR2 YYREEE (reference sequence). V gave up 0 bases and J gave up 1 base, with 8 bases separating them. The CDR3 spans 16 residues. Sequencing used immunoSEQ multiplex PCR; TCRdb keeps in-frame clones, though not all of them. The sample records under 70,000 clones, about 90% being singletons. This chain connects TRBV5-4 to TRBJ1-6; no clear D gene. Sequencing used CD4+ T cells from peripheral blood mononuclear cells, obtained after pregnancy. This TCR derives from a female donor in good health, enrolled as a control in a pregnancy study. The CDR3 sequence is CASSLGGKSYNSPLHF. As DNA, the CDR3 is TGTGCCAGCAGCTTGGGCGGGAAGTCCTATAATTCACCCCTCCACTTT.